These 12 T cell receptor beta chains share one sample of origin, sequenced in a study of blood T cell repertoires in COVID-19. Profiling relied on immunoSEQ multiplex PCR, and the TCRdb table lists in-frame clones only, not all of them. Here the sample spans about 77,000 clones, less than 75% being singletons. Sequenced sample: peripheral blood. All receptors derive from a man aged 55 to 70 with acute or convalescent COVID-19.

The V and J genes are TRBV18 and TRBJ2-4, with D possibly TRBD1 on 6 matching bases. V gave up 8 bases and J gave up 6 bases, with 14 bases separating them. This CDR3 region has 13 residues. Germline CDR1 KGHSH, CDR2 LQKENI. CDR3 DNA sequence: TGTGCCAGCCGGGACACCACCCTAAACATTCAGTACTTC. Encoded protein: CASRDTTLNIQYF.

This chain uses TRBV18 with TRBJ1-2, with 10 bases aligning to TRBD1. Trimming removed 4 bases from V and 8 bases from J; junction bases left unmatched: 16. From germline, CDR1 is KGHSH and CDR2 LQKENI. This CDR3 contains 17 residues. The chain's CDR3 is CASSQIQLGTGVRGYTF. Written as DNA, the CDR3 is TGTGCCAGCTCACAAATTCAGCTCGGGACAGGGGTTCGGGGCTACACCTTC.

The V gene is TRBV5-6, the J gene TRBJ2-5; 7 nucleotides agree with TRBD1. The V segment lost 4 bases and the J segment 2 bases; nucleotides outside the gene matches: 11. This CDR3 spans 16 amino acids. CDR1 is SGHDT, CDR2 YYEEEE, per germline. The DNA of the CDR3 is TGTGCCAGCAGCGACGATCCGGGACAGATACAAGAGACCCAGTACTTC. Its translation is CASSDDPGQIQETQYF.

This clone has more than one count but fewer than ten. The J gene is TRBJ2-1, the V gene TRBV28; D may be TRBD2 (6 bases). Trimming cost V 6 bases and J 3 bases, with 12 bases left between them. Germline CDR1 MDHEN, CDR2 SYDVKM. The CDR3 covers 14 residues. In nucleotides, the CDR3 is TGTGCCAGCAGCCGACTAGAGGGCTACAATGAGCAGTTCTTC. Translation: CASSRLEGYNEQFF.

This rearrangement joins TRBV2 to TRBJ2-3; tentatively, D is TRBD1 (6 bases). In germline, CDR1 is SNHLY, CDR2 FYNNEI. The CDR3 length is 12 residues. Between the trimmed V and J ends, which lost 7 bases and 3 bases, there was a span of 8 bases. This CDR3 is CASNTGTDTQYF. For the CDR3, the DNA is TGTGCCAGCAACACAGGGACAGATACGCAGTATTTT.

The chain employs TRBV28 and TRBJ2-1; 7 bases match TRBD2. Trimming cost V 10 bases and J 1 base; bases outside gene matches: 4. The germline gives CDR1 MDHEN, CDR2 SYDVKM. The CDR3 runs 13 residues. CDR3 sequence: CATLGGSYNEQFF. The CDR3 nucleotides read TGTGCCACCCTCGGGGGGTCCTACAATGAGCAGTTCTTC.

DNA for the CDR3: TGTGCCAGCAGCCCAGGGACACGAAAAGAGACCCAGTACTTC. Translated, it gives CASSPGTRKETQYF. V gene TRBV3-1 (or the pseudogene TRBV3-2) combines with J gene TRBJ2-5; the D gene is possibly TRBD1 (6 bases). This CDR3 has 14 amino acids. Trimming pared 4 bases from V and 3 bases from J, leaving 12 bases between. Germline V gene lookup returns CDR1 LGHDT and CDR2 YNNKEL (reference sequence).

The CDR3 is CASGLDMNTEAFF. The CDR3 nucleotides are TGTGCTAGTGGCCTCGACATGAACACTGAAGCTTTCTTT. V gene TRBV12-5 combines with J gene TRBJ1-1; D is unresolved. This CDR3 spans 13 amino acids. Deletions cut 6 bases from V and 0 bases from J, with 8 bases between. Germline V gene data show CDR1 as LGHNT and CDR2 as FRNRAP.

V and J are TRBV28 and TRBJ1-6; no firm D call. Trimming stripped 5 bases from V and 1 base from J, with 12 bases between. Germline CDR1 MDHEN, CDR2 SYDVKM. The CDR3 consists of 16 residues. The CDR3 nucleotides are TGTGCCAGCAGTCGTATCCAGGCGTCCTATAATTCACCCCTCCACTTT. Amino acids: CASSRIQASYNSPLHF.

This sequence joins TRBV6-6 and TRBJ2-2; TRBD2 aligns across 11 bases. J was trimmed by 4 bases and V by 10 bases; bases with no gene match: 8. CDR3 length equals 15 residues. Germline V lookup: CDR1 MNHNY, CDR2 SVGAGI (reference sequence). The CDR3 region has the DNA TGTGCCACTAATAGCGGGAGGGCGCGCACCGGGGAGCTGTTTTTT. Translated: CATNSGRARTGELFF.

The chain links TRBV6-5 to TRBJ1-6, with D possibly matching TRBD1 (6 bases). From germline, CDR1 is MNHEY and CDR2 SVGAGI. This CDR3 comprises 14 residues. Trimming removed 5 bases at V and 7 bases at J, with 12 bases between. The CDR3 DNA reads TGTGCCAGCAGTCTCAGCAGGGGCAATTCACCCCTCCACTTT. Amino acid sequence: CASSLSRGNSPLHF.

This rearrangement joins TRBV6-6 to TRBJ2-2; D remains ambiguous. Per germline, CDR1 MNHNY and CDR2 SVGAGI (reference sequence). The CDR3 totals 13 residues. Between the trimmed V and J ends, which lost 5 bases and 6 bases, there was a span of 10 bases. CDR3 region: CASSETFPGELFF. CDR3 in DNA: TGTGCCAGCAGTGAGACTTTTCCCGGGGAGCTGTTTTTT.